This T cell receptor (beta chain) is drawn from a study of blood T cell repertoires in COVID-19. The protocol was immunoSEQ multiplex PCR, while the TCRdb copy is restricted to in-frame clones and leaves out a portion. The repertoire holds 200,000 to 250,000 clones, with roughly 88% as singletons. V gave up 1 base and J gave up 4 bases, with 13 bases separating them. The CDR3 consists of 15 residues. Germline CDR1 is SEHNR and CDR2 is FQNEAQ (reference sequence). Sequences were obtained from peripheral blood. The origin of this receptor is a man between 25 and 39 years old who had recovered from COVID-19. V gene TRBV7-9 combines with J gene TRBJ1-2; D remains unclear. This CDR3 is CASSLVIPGSYGYTF. The CDR3 bases are TGTGCCAGCAGCTTAGTGATTCCGGGGAGCTATGGCTACACCTTC.